Listed here are 17 T cell receptor beta chains from one sample, sequenced in a study of Ad26.COV2.S vaccination and SARS-CoV-2 variants. Generated by immunoSEQ multiplex PCR, the TCRdb table keeps only in-frame clones and is missing some. Among 300,000 to 350,000 clones listed, about 90% were seen once. This sample's treatment: about 20 received Ad26.COV2.S at low or high dose, single or two shots; 5 received placebo; per-sample allocation not given. Day 63 after the first injection of vaccine or placebo was the sampling time. The source was peripheral blood, collected in a trial of Ad26.COV2.S vaccine versus placebo. Every receptor here comes from a person between 18 and 59 years old who received the Ad26.COV2.S COVID-19 vaccine or a placebo.

The V call is TRBV5-5, the J call TRBJ1-5; D is uncertain. The length of the CDR3 is 15 residues. Germline CDR1 reads SGHKS; CDR2 reads YYEKEE (reference sequence). V gave up 0 bases and J gave up 9 bases, with 16 bases separating them. Written as DNA, the CDR3 is TGTGCCAGCAGCTTGGTCCTAGGAAGAGCTTCGCCCCAGCATTTT. The encoded protein is CASSLVLGRASPQHF.

A few counts support this clone. The rearrangement links TRBV24-1 to TRBJ2-2, with TRBD1 identical over 11 bases. The CDR3 totals 13 residues. Germline values: CDR1 KGHDR, CDR2 SFDVKD. V shed 9 bases, J shed 7 bases, and the junction held 3 bases outside the gene matches. This chain's CDR3 is CATGQGAGGELFF. The CDR3 DNA follows: TGTGCCACCGGACAGGGGGCGGGCGGGGAGCTGTTTTTT.

The chain recombines TRBV13 with TRBJ1-2; D not resolved. Trimming shortened V by 3 bases and J by 6 bases, and 2 bases separated the two germline ends. Germline V gives CDR1 PRHDT, CDR2 FYEKMQ (reference sequence). There are 10 residues in the CDR3. As DNA, the CDR3 is TGTGCCAGCAGCTTCAATGGCTACACCTTC. The encoded protein is CASSFNGYTF.

In its sample, this clone was seen once. The chain has TRBV24-1 and TRBJ2-1; 8 bases fit TRBD1. The CDR3 length is 16 residues. Trimming at V came to 3 bases and at J to 8 bases, leaving 11 bases not matched to a gene. Per the germline V gene, CDR1 is KGHDR and CDR2 is SFDVKD. The CDR3 spells CATSDPSRGLGDEQFF. DNA of the CDR3: TGTGCCACCAGTGATCCTAGCAGGGGGCTAGGCGATGAGCAGTTCTTC.

The V call is TRBV6-5, the J call TRBJ1-1; 10 positions agree with TRBD1. Per the germline V gene, CDR1 is MNHEY and CDR2 is SVGAGI. V lost 7 bases, J lost 5 bases, and 10 bases stayed unmatched. The CDR3 extends over 15 amino acids. CDR3 loop: CASTRDRGLLTEAFF. CDR3 in DNA: TGTGCCAGCACCCGGGACAGGGGTCTTTTAACTGAAGCTTTCTTT.

The chain is built from TRBV2 and TRBJ1-1; D remains ambiguous. Germline V CDR1 and CDR2: SNHLY, FYNNEI. The CDR3 length is 15 residues. Trimming pared 3 bases from V and 0 bases from J, leaving 11 bases between. CDR3 in amino acids: CASSEEPAMNTEAFF. CDR3 nucleotides: TGTGCCAGCAGTGAGGAGCCAGCAATGAACACTGAAGCTTTCTTT.

The rearrangement joins TRBV13 to TRBJ1-1; D unresolved. The V and J ends lost 2 bases and 2 bases respectively, with 9 bases between them. The CDR3 covers 14 residues. The germline V gene has CDR1 PRHDT and CDR2 FYEKMQ (reference sequence). The CDR3 spells CASSLPQTNTEAFF. The CDR3 coding sequence is TGTGCCAGCAGCTTACCACAGACCAACACTGAAGCTTTCTTT.

As for this clone: One junction end does not reproduce the germline sequence, and a read error may be involved. The chain recombines TRBV7-2 with TRBJ1-5; D unclear. This CDR3 has 13 residues. Germline-derived CDR1 and CDR2 are SGHTA and FQGNSA. The CDR3 nucleotides read TGTGCCAGCAGCTCGGACGGTAATCGGCCCCAGCATTTT. The encoded protein is CASSSDGNRPQHF.

This clone appeared a single time. V usage is TRBV7-2 and J usage is TRBJ2-3; D uncertain. Germline V CDR1 and CDR2: SGHTA, FQGNSA. V lost 5 bases, J lost 2 bases, and 11 bases lay in between. The CDR3 loop spans 14 amino acids. This CDR3 reads CASSLPSLTDTQYF. Here the CDR3 DNA reads TGTGCCAGCAGCCTCCCGAGCCTCACAGATACGCAGTATTTT.

This chain connects TRBV5-1 to TRBJ1-3, with TRBD1 identical over 7 bases. The CDR3 is 16 residues long. The V gene's germline CDR1 is SGHRS and CDR2 YFSETQ. Trimming at V came to 4 bases and at J to 4 bases, leaving 11 bases not matched to a gene. DNA of the CDR3: TGCGCCAGCAGCCGGACAGGAGCTGGTTCGGGAAACACCATATATTTT. Protein product: CASSRTGAGSGNTIYF.

V gene TRBV5-1 combines with J gene TRBJ1-4, with unresolved D. The V gene lost 1 base and the J gene lost 6 bases, with 10 bases spanning the gap. In germline, CDR1 is SGHRS, CDR2 YFSETQ. CDR3 size: 14 residues. The CDR3 spells CASSLTVVDEKLFF. DNA for the CDR3: TGCGCCAGCAGCTTGACAGTGGTTGATGAAAAACTGTTTTTT.

V gene TRBV21-1 combines with J gene TRBJ2-3; the DNA was not used to check the table's D call, TRBD2. TRBV21-1 is flagged as a pseudogene. The CDR3 loop spans 15 amino acids. CDR3 bases: TGTGCCAGCAGCTCCCCGGGATATGGGTCAGATACGCAGTATTTT. This translates into CASSSPGYGSDTQYF.

This chain joins TRBV30 and TRBJ1-1; TRBD1 agrees at 7 bases. Germline trimming cut 4 bases from V and 11 bases from J; bases unmatched to any gene: 19. This CDR3 has 15 amino acids. The germline gives CDR1 GTSNPN, CDR2 SVGIG (reference sequence). The DNA for the CDR3 is TGTGCCTGGACCCAAAAGACAGGGTCGTCTTTTTGGGCTTTCTTT. Amino acid sequence: CAWTQKTGSSFWAFF.

The V gene is TRBV5-1, the J gene TRBJ2-2; 9 bases are a match to TRBD2. The V gene's germline CDR1 is SGHRS and CDR2 YFSETQ. The CDR3 runs 20 residues. V lost 1 base and J lost 0; bases outside the gene matches: 13. CDR3 in DNA: TGCGCCAGCAGCTTGCCAACGACGACTAGCGGTGGACCGAACACCGGGGAGCTGTTTTTT. This translates into CASSLPTTTSGGPNTGELFF.

The chain recombines TRBV25-1 with TRBJ1-6, with 8 bases lining up with TRBD1. The germline CDR1 and CDR2 sequences are MGHDK and SYGVNS. V was pared by 3 bases and J by 5 bases, with 3 bases of the junction left unmatched. The CDR3 spans 15 residues. CDR3 sequence: CASSELDRDNSPLHF. The CDR3 DNA reads as TGTGCCAGCAGTGAGCTGGACAGGGATAATTCACCCCTCCACTTT.

This chain links TRBV5-1 with TRBJ2-7; D may correspond to TRBD1 or TRBD2 (5 bases each). V lost 2 bases and J 0 bases, leaving 12 bases between the germline ends. The CDR3 length is 15 residues. CDR1 is SGHRS and CDR2 is YFSETQ in the germline V gene. This CDR3 is CASSLGTSSSYEQYF. The CDR3, as DNA: TGCGCCAGCAGCTTAGGGACGTCGAGCTCCTACGAGCAGTACTTC.

This clone was detected only a few times. J is TRBJ2-5 and V is TRBV6-6; 12 nucleotides agree with TRBD2. The CDR3 totals 16 residues. The V gene end was trimmed by 10 bases and the J gene end by 5 bases; junction bases not matched to a gene: 14. Germline lookup yields CDR1 MNHNY and CDR2 SVGAGI (reference sequence). The CDR3 loop reads CATAGLAGGDLETQYF. CDR3 nucleotide sequence: TGTGCCACCGCGGGACTAGCGGGTGGGGACTTGGAGACCCAGTACTTC.